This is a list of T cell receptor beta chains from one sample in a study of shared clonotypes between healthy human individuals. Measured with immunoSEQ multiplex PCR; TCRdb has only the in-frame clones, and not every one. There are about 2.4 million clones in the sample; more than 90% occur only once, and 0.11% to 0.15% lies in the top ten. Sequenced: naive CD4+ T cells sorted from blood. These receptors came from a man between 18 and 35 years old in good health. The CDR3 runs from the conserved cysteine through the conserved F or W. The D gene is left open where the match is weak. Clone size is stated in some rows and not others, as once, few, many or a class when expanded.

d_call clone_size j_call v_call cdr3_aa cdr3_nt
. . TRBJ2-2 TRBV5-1 CASSSRSATNTGELFF TGCGCCAGCAGCTCTAGGTCAGCCACGAACACCGGGGAGCTGTTTTTT
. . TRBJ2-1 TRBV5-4 CASSLVLVRSPRNGDEQFF TGTGCCAGCAGCTTGGTGTTAGTGCGGAGCCCCCGGAATGGGGATGAGCAGTTCTTC
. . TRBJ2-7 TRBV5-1 CASSLRGDLYEQYF TGCGCCAGCAGCTTGAGAGGGGATCTATACGAGCAGTACTTC
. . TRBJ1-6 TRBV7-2 CASSSGPNSPLHF TGTGCCAGCAGCTCAGGCCCCAATTCACCCCTCCACTTT
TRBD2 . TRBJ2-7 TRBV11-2 CASSSLAGGSYEQYF TGTGCCAGCAGCTCCTTAGCGGGGGGATCCTACGAGCAGTACTTC
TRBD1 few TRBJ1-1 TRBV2 CASSRLRDREDEAFF TGTGCCAGCAGTCGACTGAGGGACAGGGAGGATGAAGCTTTCTTT
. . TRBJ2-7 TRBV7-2 CASSLSSGAGSYEQYF TGTGCCAGCAGCTTATCATCGGGGGCTGGCTCCTACGAGCAGTACTTC
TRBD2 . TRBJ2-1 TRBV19 CASSIGGRADNEQFF TGTGCCAGTAGTATAGGAGGGAGGGCTGACAATGAGCAGTTCTTC
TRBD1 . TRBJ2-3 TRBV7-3 CASSFGQGKGTDTQYF TGTGCCAGCAGCTTCGGACAGGGGAAGGGCACAGATACGCAGTATTTT
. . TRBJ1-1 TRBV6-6 CASSYSASTANTEAFF TGTGCCAGCAGTTACTCAGCCTCGACAGCGAACACTGAAGCTTTCTTT
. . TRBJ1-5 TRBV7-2 CASSLFPNQPQHF TGTGCCAGCAGCTTATTCCCCAATCAGCCCCAGCATTTT
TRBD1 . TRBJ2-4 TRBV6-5 CASSSRDRGPKNIQYF TGTGCCAGCAGTTCCCGGGACAGGGGACCCAAAAACATTCAGTACTTC
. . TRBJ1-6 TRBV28 CASSPRDTSPLHF TGTGCCAGCAGTCCACGGGACACTTCACCCCTCCACTTT
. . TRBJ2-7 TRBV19 CASSTSGLAYEQYF TGTGCCAGTAGTACCTCGGGCCTAGCCTACGAGCAGTACTTC
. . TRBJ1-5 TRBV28 CASSLRVSPQHF TGTGCCAGCAGTTTACGAGTTTCGCCCCAGCATTTT
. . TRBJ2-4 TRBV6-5 CASSYSGQGLDIQYF TGTGCCAGCAGTTACTCGGGGCAGGGGTTGGACATTCAGTACTTC
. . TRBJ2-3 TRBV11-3 CASSFTYTDTQYF TGTGCCAGCAGCTTTACCTACACAGATACGCAGTATTTT
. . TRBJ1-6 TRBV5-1 CASSWEQPGKGNSPLHF TGCGCCAGCAGCTGGGAACAACCGGGAAAAGGGAATTCACCCCTCCACTTT
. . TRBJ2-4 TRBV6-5 CASSYGISYGNIQYF TGTGCCAGCAGTTACGGGATTAGCTACGGAAACATTCAGTACTTC
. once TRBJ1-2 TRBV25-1 CASRDGGNYGYTF TGTGCCAGCAGGGACGGGGGGAACTATGGCTACACCTTC
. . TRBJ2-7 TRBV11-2 CASSSGSEQYF TGTGCCAGCAGTTCTGGGTCCGAGCAGTACTTC
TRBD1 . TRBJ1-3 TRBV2 CASSEGHRGESGNTIYF TGTGCCAGCAGTGAAGGCCACAGGGGAGAGTCTGGAAACACCATATATTTT
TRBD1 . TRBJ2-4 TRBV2 CASSTMDRAKNIQYF TGTGCCAGCAGTACCATGGACAGGGCCAAAAACATTCAGTACTTC
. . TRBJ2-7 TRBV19 CASRLGGSYEQYF TGTGCCAGTAGGTTAGGAGGCAGCTACGAGCAGTACTTC
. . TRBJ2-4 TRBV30 CAWKVEGPKNIQYF TGTGCCTGGAAGGTTGAGGGTCCCAAAAACATTCAGTACTTC
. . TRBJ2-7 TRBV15 CATSKGFDVYEQYF TGTGCCACCAGCAAAGGGTTCGACGTCTACGAGCAGTACTTC
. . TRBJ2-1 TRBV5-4 CASSPGPSSYNEQFF TGTGCCAGCAGCCCCGGGCCGAGCTCCTACAATGAGCAGTTCTTC
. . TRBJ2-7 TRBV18 CASSSKQGTYEQYF TGTGCCAGCTCATCGAAACAGGGAACCTACGAGCAGTACTTC
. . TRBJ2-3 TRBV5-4 CASSYTGKGGDTQYF TGTGCCAGCAGCTATACGGGGAAGGGAGGAGATACGCAGTATTTT
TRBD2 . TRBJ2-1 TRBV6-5 CASSWGLAGNEQFF TGTGCCAGCAGTTGGGGCCTAGCGGGCAATGAGCAGTTCTTC
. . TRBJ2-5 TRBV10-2 CASSEGRETQYF TGCGCCAGCAGTGAGGGCAGAGAGACCCAGTACTTC
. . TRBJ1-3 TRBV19 CASRGGLGNTIYF TGTGCCAGTAGAGGAGGGCTCGGAAACACCATATATTTT
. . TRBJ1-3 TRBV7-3 CASSLSPGVGNTIYF TGTGCCAGCAGCTTAAGCCCAGGGGTCGGAAACACCATATATTTT
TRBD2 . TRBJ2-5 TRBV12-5 CASGEGTSGRAGETQYF TGTGCTAGTGGCGAAGGGACTAGCGGGAGGGCCGGGGAGACCCAGTACTTC
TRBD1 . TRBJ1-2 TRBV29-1 CSVIRDRGLYGYTF TGCAGCGTTATTAGGGACAGGGGGCTATATGGCTACACCTTC
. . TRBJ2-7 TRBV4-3 CASSQDRSSYEQYF TGCGCCAGCAGCCAAGATAGGAGCTCCTACGAGCAGTACTTC
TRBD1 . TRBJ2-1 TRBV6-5 CASSRGQGLYNEQFF TGTGCCAGCAGCCGGGGACAGGGCTTGTACAATGAGCAGTTCTTC
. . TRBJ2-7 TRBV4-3 CASSQEAVIGYYEQYF TGCGCCAGCAGCCAAGAGGCTGTAATAGGGTACTACGAGCAGTACTTC
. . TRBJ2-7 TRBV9 CASSPRGGETAYEQYF TGTGCCAGCAGCCCGAGGGGCGGGGAGACCGCCTACGAGCAGTACTTC
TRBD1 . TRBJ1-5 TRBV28 CASSHRQGGGNQPQHF TGTGCCAGCAGTCACCGACAGGGCGGGGGCAATCAGCCCCAGCATTTT
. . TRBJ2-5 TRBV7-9 CASRPELASGETQYF TGTGCCAGCAGGCCCGAACTAGCAAGCGGGGAGACCCAGTACTTC
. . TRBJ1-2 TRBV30 CAWGPNPGDSGYTF TGTGCCTGGGGTCCCAATCCCGGGGACTCGGGCTACACCTTC
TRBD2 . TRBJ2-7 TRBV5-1 CASSLTTSGGNEQYF TGCGCCAGCAGCTTGACGACTAGCGGGGGCAACGAGCAGTACTTC
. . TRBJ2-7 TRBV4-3 CASSQDSSPSEQYF TGCGCCAGCAGCCAAGATTCTAGTCCCTCCGAGCAGTACTTC
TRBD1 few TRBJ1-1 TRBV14 CASSQASGGKAFF TGTGCCAGCAGCCAGGCTTCAGGGGGAAAAGCTTTCTTT
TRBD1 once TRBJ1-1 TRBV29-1 CSVGTGRSDTEAFF TGCAGCGTTGGGACAGGCCGGTCGGACACTGAAGCTTTCTTT
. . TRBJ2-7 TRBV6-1 CASSRDTYEQYF TGTGCCAGCAGCCGGGACACCTACGAGCAGTACTTC
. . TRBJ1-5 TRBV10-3 CAISEMAGGNQPQHF TGTGCCATCAGTGAAATGGCCGGTGGCAATCAGCCCCAGCATTTT
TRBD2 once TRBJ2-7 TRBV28 CASSLIAGDYEQYF TGTGCCAGCAGTTTAATAGCGGGGGACTACGAGCAGTACTTC
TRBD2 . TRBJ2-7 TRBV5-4 CASSPTSGRPPDEQYF TGTGCCAGCAGCCCTACTAGCGGGAGGCCCCCGGACGAGCAGTACTTC
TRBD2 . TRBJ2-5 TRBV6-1 CATGGLWAQETQYF TGTGCCACGGGGGGGTTGTGGGCCCAAGAGACCCAGTACTTC